This T cell receptor (beta chain) was identified in a study of T cells in Graves' hyperthyroidism and ophthalmopathy. In this sample, this clonotype turned up many times. The investigators amplified TCR beta CDR3 regions from RNA transcripts. RT-PCR in the first round (using the HTBI primer set) targeted the TCR CDR3. MiXCR, applied by TCRdb to the multiplex PCR reads, yields one record per CDR3 protein. The table includes about 560,000 distinct CDR3 sequences, around 17% detected once. The source material was blood. The TCR originated in a woman between 18 and 29 years old with Graves' hyperthyroidism.

CDR3 in amino acids: CASSIRVDGYTF. The CDR3 DNA reads as TGTGCCAGCAGCATCAGGGTTGACGGCTACACCTTC. V usage is TRBV28 and J usage is TRBJ1-2; the D gene is possibly TRBD1 (5 bases). V lost 6 bases to trimming and J lost 8 bases, with 13 bases between them. Per the germline V gene, CDR1 is MDHEN and CDR2 is SYDVKM. The CDR3 covers 12 residues.